Given below is one TCR beta chain in context. Its antigen is still unknown. V was cut by 3 bases and J by 0 bases, with 16 bases left in between. CDR3 length equals 16 residues. The germline CDR1 and CDR2 sequences are SGHRS and YFSETQ. Only in-frame clones appear in the TCRdb table, and some are missing; sequencing was by immunoSEQ multiplex PCR. Seen here are fewer than 150,000 clones, 92% observed once, and the top ten hold about 7.7%. The data derive from a study of T cell responses to AZD1222 COVID-19 vaccine. General observations from the study: The study reported that nearly half of spike-specific TCRs target unmutated variant regions. Spike-spanning, vaccine-associated CD4 TCRs were dominant at 160-218 and 743-854. The study found Spike-specific TCR breadth and depth rose after two AZD1222 doses. White British ancestry dominated among donors, who included more females, and clonal diversity was possibly underestimated.

The TCR sequence derives from an adult who received the AZD1222 COVID-19 vaccine. The sample here was peripheral blood, taken 28 days after the second AZD1222 dose. The V gene is TRBV5-1, the J gene TRBJ2-7; D assignment may be TRBD1 or TRBD2 (5 bases each). CDR3 residues: CASSSRTAGSSYEQYF. The CDR3 bases are TGCGCCAGCAGCTCCCGAACGGCAGGGAGCTCCTACGAGCAGTACTTC.